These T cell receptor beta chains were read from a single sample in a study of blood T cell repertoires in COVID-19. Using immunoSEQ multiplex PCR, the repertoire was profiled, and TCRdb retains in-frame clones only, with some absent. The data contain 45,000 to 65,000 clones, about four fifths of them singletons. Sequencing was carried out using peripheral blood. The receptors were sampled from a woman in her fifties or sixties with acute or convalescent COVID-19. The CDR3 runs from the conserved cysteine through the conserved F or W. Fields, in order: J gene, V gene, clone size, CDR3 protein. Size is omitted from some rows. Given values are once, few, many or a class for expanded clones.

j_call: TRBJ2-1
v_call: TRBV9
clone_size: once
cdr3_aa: CASSVSGGFGYEQFF

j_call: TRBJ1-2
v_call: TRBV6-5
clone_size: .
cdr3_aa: CASSSTRTVPYGYTF

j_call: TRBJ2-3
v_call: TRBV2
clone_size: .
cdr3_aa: CASRAGEGTDTQYF

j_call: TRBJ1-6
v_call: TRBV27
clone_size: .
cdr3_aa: CASSLAGGSSYNSPLHF

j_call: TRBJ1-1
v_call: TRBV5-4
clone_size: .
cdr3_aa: CASSLFSGTEAFF

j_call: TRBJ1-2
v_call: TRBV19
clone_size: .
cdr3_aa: CASSIDTALYYGYTF

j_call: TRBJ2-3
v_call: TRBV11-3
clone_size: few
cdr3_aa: CASSPFGPRGADTQYF

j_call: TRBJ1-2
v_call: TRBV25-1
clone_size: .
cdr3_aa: CASSAGQVYGYTF

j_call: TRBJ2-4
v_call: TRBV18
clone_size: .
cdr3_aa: CASSPSTGGNIQYF

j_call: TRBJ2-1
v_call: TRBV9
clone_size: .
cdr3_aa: CASSVGLAGPGSYNEQFF

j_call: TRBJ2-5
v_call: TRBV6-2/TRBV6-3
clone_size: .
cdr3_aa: CASSTPRAGGETQYF

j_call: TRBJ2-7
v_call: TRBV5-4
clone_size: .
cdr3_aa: CASSSPWTGAVNEQYF

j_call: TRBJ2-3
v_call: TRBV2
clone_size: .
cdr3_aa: CASSGGGGVFTDTQYF

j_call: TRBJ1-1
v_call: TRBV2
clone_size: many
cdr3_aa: CASSNFQGLNTEAFF

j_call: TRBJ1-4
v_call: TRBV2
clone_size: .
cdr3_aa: CASSENRVSEKLFF

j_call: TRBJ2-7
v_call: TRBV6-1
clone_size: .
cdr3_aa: CASSEEGLGGYEQYF

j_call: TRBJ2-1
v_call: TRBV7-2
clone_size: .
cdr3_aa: CASSPRTYYNEQFF

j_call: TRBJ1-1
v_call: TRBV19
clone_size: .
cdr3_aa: CASSMGQLNTEAFF

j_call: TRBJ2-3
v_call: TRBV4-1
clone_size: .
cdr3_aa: CASSHFSGSTDTQYF

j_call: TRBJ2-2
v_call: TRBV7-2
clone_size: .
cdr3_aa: CASSYGLAGANGELFF

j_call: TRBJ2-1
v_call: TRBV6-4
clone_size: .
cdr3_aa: CASRPGQSRGEQFF

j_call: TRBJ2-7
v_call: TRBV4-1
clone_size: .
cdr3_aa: CASSQIDRGTYEQYF

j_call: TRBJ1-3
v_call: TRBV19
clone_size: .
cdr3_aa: CASSTSDRGRGNTIYF

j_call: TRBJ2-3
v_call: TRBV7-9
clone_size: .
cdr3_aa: CASSPSHGDAGADTQYF

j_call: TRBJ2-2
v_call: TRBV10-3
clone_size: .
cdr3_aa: CAILRESGELFF

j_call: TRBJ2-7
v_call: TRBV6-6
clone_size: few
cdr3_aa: CASSHTGLEQYF

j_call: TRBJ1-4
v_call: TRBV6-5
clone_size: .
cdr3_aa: CASSWNRDEKLFF

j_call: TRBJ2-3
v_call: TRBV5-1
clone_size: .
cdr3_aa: CASSTTLAGLPRDTQYF

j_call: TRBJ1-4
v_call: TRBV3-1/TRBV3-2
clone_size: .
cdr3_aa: CASSQDPLAPLFF

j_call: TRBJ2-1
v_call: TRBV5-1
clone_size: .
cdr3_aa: CASSLVGTDYGEQFF

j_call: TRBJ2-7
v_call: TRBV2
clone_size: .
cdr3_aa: CASSERIQTSEQYF

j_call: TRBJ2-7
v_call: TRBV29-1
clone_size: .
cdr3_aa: CSAVAQPRGAWEQYF

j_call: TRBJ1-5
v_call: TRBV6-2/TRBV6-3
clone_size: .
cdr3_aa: CASSYSSVQGNQPQHF

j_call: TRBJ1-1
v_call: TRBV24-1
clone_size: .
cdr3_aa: CATSKGQANTEAFF

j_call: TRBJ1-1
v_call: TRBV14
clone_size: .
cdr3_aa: CASSRGLNTEAFF

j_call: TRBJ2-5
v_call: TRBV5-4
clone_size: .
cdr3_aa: CASSRYPGKEQETQYF

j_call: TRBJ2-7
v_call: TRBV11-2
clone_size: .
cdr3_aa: CASSLFPGQTYEQYF

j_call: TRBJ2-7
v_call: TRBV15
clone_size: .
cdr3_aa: CATSRDQEHSYEQYF

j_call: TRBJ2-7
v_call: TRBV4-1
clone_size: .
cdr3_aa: CASSQVQTRSSSYEQYF

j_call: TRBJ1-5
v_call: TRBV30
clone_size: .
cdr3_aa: CAWSGRYSNQPQHF

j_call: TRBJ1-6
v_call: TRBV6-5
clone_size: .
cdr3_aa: CASTPRDRASPLHF

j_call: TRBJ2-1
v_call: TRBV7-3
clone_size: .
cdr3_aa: CASSSQRQGVGNEQFF

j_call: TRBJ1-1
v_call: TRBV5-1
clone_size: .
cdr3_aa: CASSLAMGAETEAFF

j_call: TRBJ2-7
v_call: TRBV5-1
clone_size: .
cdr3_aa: CASSELGGTTNEQYF

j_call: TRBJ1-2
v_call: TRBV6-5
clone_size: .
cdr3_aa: CASQQTNYGYTF

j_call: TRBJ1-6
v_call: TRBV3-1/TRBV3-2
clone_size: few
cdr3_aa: CASSQALPGQGGSPLHF

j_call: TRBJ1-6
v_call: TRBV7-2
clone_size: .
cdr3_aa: CASSLGAGANSPLHF

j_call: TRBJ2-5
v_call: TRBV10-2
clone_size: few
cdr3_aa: CASARGRQGETQYF

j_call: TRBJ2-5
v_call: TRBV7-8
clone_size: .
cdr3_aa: CASSPSGGGETQYF

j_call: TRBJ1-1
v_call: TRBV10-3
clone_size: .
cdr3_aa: CAITPGQGNTEAFF